A selection of T cell receptor beta chains follows, all from one sample in a study of CD8 T cells in ankylosing spondylitis. MiXCR, applied by TCRdb to the 5' RACE reads, yields one record per CDR3 protein. In the table there are 200,000 to 250,000 distinct CDR3 sequences, more than 5.5% of which are singletons. Input material: blood, either unsorted or a sorted T cell fraction (not recorded which). These receptors were taken from a male donor with ankylosing spondylitis. Each CDR3 is given with its conserved first and last residue. A D gene is named only where the DNA matches it firmly. Clone sizes are given selectively: once, few, many, or a class where the clone is expanded.

J: TRBJ2-7; D: NA; V: TRBV7-2; size: NA; CDR3: CASRSLKGSSYEQYF; DNA: TGTGCCAGCAGATCCCTTAAAGGGAGCTCCTACGAGCAGTACTTC
J: TRBJ2-3; D: TRBD2; V: TRBV13; size: NA; CDR3: CASSLEASGKRTDTQYF; DNA: TGTGCCAGCAGCTTAGAGGCTAGCGGGAAGAGGACAGATACGCAGTATTTT
J: TRBJ1-2; D: NA; V: TRBV2; size: NA; CDR3: CASTGDDYGYTF; DNA: TGTGCCAGCACCGGCGACGACTATGGCTACACCTTC
J: TRBJ1-4; D: NA; V: TRBV20-1; size: many; CDR3: CSARQGWTNEKLFF; DNA: TGCAGTGCTAGGCAGGGGTGGACTAATGAAAAACTGTTTTTT
J: TRBJ2-1; D: NA; V: TRBV12-3/TRBV12-4; size: many; CDR3: CASSLDRSYNEQFF; DNA: TGTGCCAGCAGTTTGGACAGATCCTACAATGAGCAGTTCTTC
J: TRBJ2-1; D: TRBD2; V: TRBV27; size: many; CDR3: CASSYTSGSRQFF; DNA: TGTGCCAGCAGTTATACTAGCGGGAGTAGGCAGTTCTTC
J: TRBJ2-1; D: TRBD2; V: TRBV7-6; size: many; CDR3: CASSLGTRGSYNEQFF; DNA: TGTGCCAGCAGCCTGGGGACTAGGGGCTCCTACAATGAGCAGTTCTTC
J: TRBJ1-3; D: NA; V: TRBV20-1; size: NA; CDR3: CSAREGPFEGRNTIYF; DNA: TGCAGTGCTAGAGAGGGGCCTTTCGAGGGGCGAAACACCATATATTTT
J: TRBJ2-1; D: TRBD1; V: TRBV5-5; size: NA; CDR3: CASTADRATWNEQFF; DNA: TGTGCCAGCACCGCTGACAGGGCTACCTGGAATGAGCAGTTCTTC
J: TRBJ2-7; D: TRBD2; V: TRBV29-1; size: few; CDR3: CSVAPGTTYEQYF; DNA: TGCAGCGTTGCCCCAGGGACTACCTACGAGCAGTACTTC
J: TRBJ2-2; D: NA; V: TRBV6-6; size: NA; CDR3: CASSPAETGELFF; DNA: TGTGCCAGCAGCCCGGCGGAAACCGGGGAGCTGTTTTTT
J: TRBJ2-2; D: NA; V: TRBV5-1; size: many; CDR3: CASSSKQGGGELFF; DNA: TGCGCCAGCAGCTCTAAACAGGGAGGCGGGGAGCTGTTTTTT
J: TRBJ2-2; D: NA; V: TRBV28; size: many; CDR3: CASKDGYTGELFF; DNA: TGTGCCAGCAAGGACGGCTACACCGGGGAGCTGTTTTTT
J: TRBJ2-7; D: TRBD2; V: TRBV6-1; size: many; CDR3: CASSEIAGSSYEQYF; DNA: TGTGCCAGCAGTGAAATAGCGGGGAGCTCCTACGAGCAGTACTTC
J: TRBJ2-5; D: NA; V: TRBV3-1; size: NA; CDR3: CASSQDQVQETQYF; DNA: TGTGCCAGCAGCCAAGATCAGGTACAAGAGACCCAGTACTTC
J: TRBJ2-7; D: TRBD2; V: TRBV27; size: NA; CDR3: CASSYQLAGEQYF; DNA: TGTGCCAGCAGTTACCAACTAGCGGGGGAGCAGTACTTC
J: TRBJ2-2; D: NA; V: TRBV7-8; size: many; CDR3: CASSSKQGGELFF; DNA: TGTGCCAGCAGCTCCAAACAGGGTGGGGAGCTGTTTTTT
J: TRBJ2-7; D: TRBD2; V: TRBV7-9; size: many; CDR3: CASSLGLAGLNEQYF; DNA: TGTGCCAGCAGCTTAGGACTAGCGGGATTGAACGAGCAGTACTTC
J: TRBJ2-4; D: NA; V: TRBV6-1; size: NA; CDR3: CASSQDPTAKNIQYF; DNA: TGTGCCAGCAGTCAGGACCCAACGGCCAAAAACATTCAGTACTTC
J: TRBJ2-5; D: TRBD2; V: TRBV4-3; size: many; CDR3: CASSRLLAGGTQYF; DNA: TGCGCCAGCAGCCGACTTTTAGCGGGAGGGACCCAGTACTTC
J: TRBJ2-7; D: NA; V: TRBV27; size: many; CDR3: CASSQGGGPTYEQYF; DNA: TGTGCCAGCAGTCAGGGGGGGGGGCCTACCTACGAGCAGTACTTC
J: TRBJ2-7; D: NA; V: TRBV20-1; size: NA; CDR3: CSAPGHLYEQYF; DNA: TGCAGTGCTCCGGGACACCTCTACGAGCAGTACTTC
J: TRBJ2-2; D: NA; V: TRBV20-1; size: many; CDR3: CSATSTHTGELFF; DNA: TGCAGTGCTACCTCTACTCACACCGGGGAGCTGTTTTTT
J: TRBJ2-7; D: NA; V: TRBV14; size: NA; CDR3: CASSQGGLPYEQYF; DNA: TGTGCCAGCAGCCAAGGGGGACTTCCCTACGAGCAGTACTTC
J: TRBJ2-7; D: TRBD2; V: TRBV20-1; size: many; CDR3: CSASVGGIDYEQYF; DNA: TGCAGTGCTAGTGTGGGAGGGATCGACTACGAGCAGTACTTC
J: TRBJ1-1; D: NA; V: TRBV4-3; size: few; CDR3: CASSQEIVGGDEAFF; DNA: TGCGCCAGCAGCCAAGAAATTGTGGGGGGAGATGAAGCTTTCTTT
J: TRBJ2-3; D: NA; V: TRBV9; size: NA; CDR3: CASSASTGRGDTQYF; DNA: TGTGCCAGCAGCGCCTCGACAGGGCGGGGAGATACGCAGTATTTT
J: TRBJ2-3; D: TRBD2; V: TRBV7-2; size: NA; CDR3: CASSLHFRTSESDTQYF; DNA: TGTGCCAGCAGCTTACATTTTCGGACTAGCGAGAGTGATACGCAGTATTTT
J: TRBJ1-5; D: NA; V: TRBV4-2; size: once; CDR3: CASSQGGHLDQPQHF; DNA: TGTGCCAGCAGCCAGGGGGGACACCTGGATCAGCCCCAGCATTTT
J: TRBJ2-5; D: TRBD2; V: TRBV6-1; size: NA; CDR3: CASSDIAGVGETQYF; DNA: TGTGCCAGCAGTGACATAGCGGGAGTGGGAGAGACCCAGTACTTC
J: TRBJ1-5; D: TRBD1; V: TRBV10-3; size: many; CDR3: CANGQGGQPQHF; DNA: TGTGCCAACGGACAGGGGGGCCAGCCCCAGCATTTT
J: TRBJ2-1; D: TRBD2; V: TRBV4-1; size: many; CDR3: CASSQWGLAGKFF; DNA: TGCGCCAGCAGCCAATGGGGACTAGCGGGGAAGTTCTTC
J: TRBJ1-5; D: NA; V: TRBV5-1; size: many; CDR3: CASSSMVGLNQPQHF; DNA: TGCGCCAGCAGCTCCATGGTAGGGCTCAATCAGCCCCAGCATTTT
J: TRBJ2-7; D: NA; V: TRBV29-1; size: many; CDR3: CSVEGIMPSNEQYF; DNA: TGCAGCGTTGAAGGAATAATGCCTAGCAACGAGCAGTACTTC
J: TRBJ2-2; D: NA; V: TRBV5-1; size: many; CDR3: CASSFGPKLENTGELFF; DNA: TGCGCCAGCAGCTTCGGACCTAAACTGGAGAACACCGGGGAGCTGTTTTTT
J: TRBJ2-2; D: NA; V: TRBV7-2; size: NA; CDR3: CASSLDNTGELFF; DNA: TGTGCCAGCAGCCTCGATAACACCGGGGAGCTGTTTTTT
J: TRBJ1-4; D: NA; V: TRBV11-2; size: many; CDR3: CASSSFTRMSSNEKLFF; DNA: TGTGCCAGCAGCTCGTTTACCAGAATGTCGTCTAATGAAAAACTGTTTTTT
J: TRBJ2-7; D: TRBD2; V: TRBV7-2; size: few; CDR3: CASSLAPGLALPPYEQYF; DNA: TGTGCCAGCAGCTTAGCCCCGGGACTAGCGCTTCCTCCCTACGAGCAGTACTTC
J: TRBJ2-5; D: NA; V: TRBV20-1; size: many; CDR3: CSASLKVEEETQYF; DNA: TGCAGTGCATCCCTAAAAGTAGAGGAGGAGACCCAGTACTTC
J: TRBJ2-1; D: NA; V: TRBV5-6; size: many; CDR3: CASQEWDEQFF; DNA: TGTGCCAGCCAGGAGTGGGACGAGCAGTTCTTC
J: TRBJ1-5; D: TRBD1; V: TRBV25-1; size: medium-sized; CDR3: CASSDLDRGRDQPQHF; DNA: TGTGCCAGCAGTGACCTCGACAGGGGTCGCGATCAGCCCCAGCATTTT
J: TRBJ2-5; D: TRBD2; V: TRBV7-9; size: NA; CDR3: CASSLARGGRQETQYF; DNA: TGTGCCAGCAGCTTAGCGCGCGGGGGGCGCCAAGAGACCCAGTACTTC
J: TRBJ2-7; D: NA; V: TRBV4-3; size: many; CDR3: CASSPPLGNEQYF; DNA: TGCGCCAGCAGCCCCCCTCTCGGTAACGAGCAGTACTTC
J: TRBJ2-1; D: TRBD2; V: TRBV5-1; size: few; CDR3: CASSFRGGAYNEQFF; DNA: TGCGCCAGCAGCTTTCGCGGGGGGGCCTACAATGAGCAGTTCTTC
J: TRBJ2-3; D: NA; V: TRBV2; size: once; CDR3: CASSEGVLTDTQYF; DNA: TGCGCCAGCTCCGAGGGAGTCCTCACAGATACGCAGTATTTT
J: TRBJ2-2; D: NA; V: TRBV10-3; size: few; CDR3: CAISPAGNTGELFF; DNA: TGTGCCATCAGCCCAGCGGGGAACACCGGGGAGCTGTTTTTT
J: TRBJ2-7; D: NA; V: TRBV7-9; size: many; CDR3: CASSSGETSYEQYF; DNA: TGTGCCAGCAGTTCTGGAGAGACCTCCTACGAGCAGTACTTC
J: TRBJ2-2; D: NA; V: TRBV4-2; size: many; CDR3: CASSQEGSEGSFGGELFF; DNA: TGTGCCAGCAGCCAAGAGGGCAGTGAGGGTTCGTTTGGCGGGGAGCTGTTTTTT
J: TRBJ2-5; D: NA; V: TRBV4-2; size: medium-sized; CDR3: CASSQESGRGSETQYF; DNA: TGTGCCAGCAGCCAAGAAAGCGGTCGAGGTTCAGAGACCCAGTACTTC